This T cell receptor beta chain derives from a study of graft-versus-host responses after intestinal transplantation listed by TCRdb under 2021. About the full investigation: Recipients received multivisceral, liver-intestinal, or isolated intestinal transplants. Anti-thymocyte globulin induction was given to all recipients, followed by maintenance tacrolimus and steroids for 2 to 3 years. Bulk TCR-beta CDR3 sequencing was used to track graft-versus-host and host-versus-graft alloreactive T cell clones in the graft, circulation and bone marrow after intestinal transplantation. To identify alloreactive clones, pre-transplant mixed lymphocyte reaction products were sequenced and compared with unstimulated pre-transplant donor and recipient T cells. The cohort enrolled 20 to 30 intestinal transplant recipients, one of whom was a retransplant, and a few patients without pretransplant specimens were excluded. A peak of at least 4% donor T cells among recipient peripheral blood mononuclear cells was the definition used for donor T cell macrochimerism. Samples from a few later patients were sequenced in-house on an Illumina MiSeq with MiXCR processing rather than by the commercial service. The study at large found these results: Early after transplant, peak levels of circulating GvH clones were found to be associated with declines in HvG clones. GvH clones were found in recipient bone marrow, and some of the GvH clones appeared earlier in ileal mucosa or blood, which is consistent with an intestinal mucosal origin. Conclusions were limited by the relatively low number and heterogeneity of intestinal transplant patients. In patients with donor T cell macrochimerism, the allografts had high GvH to HvG T cell clonal ratios.

On this clone itself: The specificity of this receptor is unknown. No qualities accompany the bases; no much larger clone lies one base away.

Preparation of the library involved the immunoSEQ multiplex PCR assay. For most patients, genomic DNA was subjected to high-throughput TCR-beta CDR3 sequencing by Adaptive Biotechnologies. The authors' analysis ran thus. TCR sequencing data were retrieved from Adaptive's ImmunoSEQ software for about 17 patients, whereas a few other patients were processed with MiXCR and VDJtools. CDR3 nucleotide sequences shared between donor and recipient were removed because their origin could not be assigned. To count as alloreactive, a clone needed at least 2-fold expansion over unstimulated cells and a minimum CFSE-low frequency of 0.002% (template counts) or 0.001% (read counts). Clones were considered mappable if detected in sequenced pre-transplant spleen, lymph node, or MLR CFSE-low populations of the donor or recipient. Cumulative frequency of alloreactive clones was calculated as a percentage of all sequences weighted by copy number. Entries here come from immuneACCESS through TCRdb and include only in-frame sequences with V and J called. Some clones fail to appear in such tables; in the studies checked, an unresolved V gene covers under half of the shortfall, and the cause of the remainder is unknown. D and trimming were read from the DNA, whereas the V and J calls and clone size are those reported in that table. Here the sample has about 5,700 clones; approximately 69% occur a single time. Together, the top ten hold roughly 33% of the sample.

Counted from cysteine to phenylalanine, this CDR3 has 14 amino acids. The only DNA kept is the CDR3, 42 bases in frame from the first base. Sequences MNHEY (CDR1) and SMNVEV (CDR2) are obtained from the germline V gene (reference sequence). Here V drops 3 bases and J drops 3 bases, and the junction holds 2 bases not matched to any gene. To isolate intraepithelial and lamina propria lymphocytes from graft specimens, dithiothreitol, EDTA incubations and collagenase D digestion were used. Bulk TCR-beta sequencing was performed on serial intestinal graft biopsy specimens collected as late as 600 days after transplant.

The origin of this receptor is a human patient who received an intestinal transplant, so some T cells may come from the graft donor. Sequenced here: ileum tissue, sampled around 290 days after intestinal transplant. The chain was built from TRBV27 and TRBJ2-7; 10 bases in the middle match TRBD2. The CDR3: CASSLGTSVYEQYF. The nucleotide sequence is TGTGCCAGCAGTTTGGGGACTAGCGTCTACGAGCAGTACTTC.